These 20 T cell receptor beta chains originate from one sample sequenced in a study of blood T cell repertoires in COVID-19. The assay was immunoSEQ multiplex PCR, and TCRdb's table has in-frame clones only and misses some. The data show about 170,000 clones, around three quarters seen once. The specimen sequenced was PBMCs or T cells enriched from blood (not recorded which). These receptor sequences come from a woman aged 70-85 years in a cohort exposed to, infected with or recovered from COVID-19 (not recorded which).

This clone was seen just once. V usage is TRBV2 and J usage is TRBJ2-7; possible D gene TRBD2, 5 bases. This CDR3 has 13 residues. Trimming shortened V by 8 bases and J by 5 bases, and 16 bases separated the two germline ends. Germline loops: CDR1 SNHLY, CDR2 FYNNEI. The CDR3 protein is CASQGRPENEQYF. CDR3 bases: TGTGCCAGCCAAGGGAGACCTGAAAACGAGCAGTACTTC.

The rearrangement links TRBV28 to TRBJ1-1; D perhaps matches TRBD1 (5 bases). The CDR3 totals 14 residues. Per germline, CDR1 MDHEN and CDR2 SYDVKM. V was cut by 3 bases and J by 5 bases, with 13 bases left in between. The CDR3 region has the DNA TGTGCCAGCAGTTTTTTAAGGGGCGAAACTGAAGCTTTCTTT. Translation: CASSFLRGETEAFF.

This chain joins TRBV2 and TRBJ2-1; 9 nucleotides agree with TRBD2. Germline CDR1 reads SNHLY; CDR2 reads FYNNEI. The trim removed 11 bases at V and 5 bases at J, leaving 13 bases unmatched. CDR3 length: 15 amino acids. The CDR3 DNA follows: TGTGCCCCCCCGAGGGGTAGCGGGAGCGACAATGAGCAGTTCTTC. Translation gives CAPPRGSGSDNEQFF. The variable domain in full, with the rest retrieved from reference TRBV2 and TRBJ2-1, is EPEVTQTPSHQVTQMGQEVILRCVPISNHLYFYWYRQILGQKVEFLVSFYNNEISEKSEIFDDQFSVERPDGSNFTLKIRSTKLEDSAMYFCAPPRGSGSDNEQFFGPGTRLTVL.

This chain connects TRBV28 to TRBJ2-1; 7 nucleotides agree with TRBD2. CDR3 length: 11 amino acids. J was trimmed by 9 bases and V by 6 bases; bases with no gene match: 2. Per the germline V gene, CDR1 is MDHEN and CDR2 is SYDVKM. For the CDR3, the DNA is TGTGCCAGCAGGGGGAGGGGTGAGCAGTTCTTC. Amino acids: CASRGRGEQFF.

The chain links TRBV15 to TRBJ2-7; 9 nucleotides line up with TRBD2. There are 14 residues in the CDR3. CDR1 and CDR2 from the germline V gene are LNHNV and YYDKDF (reference sequence). V lost 6 bases to trimming and J lost 1 base; unmatched junction nucleotides: 4. As DNA, the CDR3 is TGTGCCACCAGGGCTAGCGGGGCATCCTACGAGCAGTACTTC. Protein sequence: CATRASGASYEQYF.

This clone was seen once. The genes are TRBV5-3 and TRBJ1-1, with a possible D match to TRBD1 (6 bases). TRBV5-3 is known as an ORF, though its function is uncertain. Trimming cost V 6 bases and J 5 bases, with 17 bases left between them. The CDR3 contains 14 residues. In DNA form, the CDR3 reads TGTGCCAGAACACGGGGGGGCAACTTTACTGAAGCTTTCTTT. It codes for CARTRGGNFTEAFF.

The chain couples TRBV28 to TRBJ1-5; 10 bases fit TRBD1. The CDR3 contains 15 residues. Germline V gene sequence: CDR1 MDHEN, CDR2 SYDVKM. V shed 6 bases and J 6 bases; nucleotides not matched to a gene: 8. The CDR3 spells CASSLGQGGIQPQHF. The CDR3 bases are TGTGCCAGCAGCCTAGGACAGGGGGGGATTCAGCCCCAGCATTTT.

The chain uses TRBV5-6 and TRBJ1-3; D is uncertain. Germline CDR1 reads SGHDT; CDR2 reads YYEEEE. The CDR3 spans 15 residues. V was cut by 5 bases and J by 1 base, with 13 bases left in between. The CDR3 DNA reads as TGTGCCAGCAGAGTCTCTCGGGGTTCTGGAAACACCATATATTTT. Translation gives CASRVSRGSGNTIYF.

The CDR3 coding sequence is TGTGCCAGCAGCGTAGAGGGACATAGCAATCAGCCCCAGCATTTT. Translation gives CASSVEGHSNQPQHF. This chain links TRBV9 with TRBJ1-5; possible D gene TRBD1, 6 bases. There are 15 residues in the CDR3. V shed 0 bases and J shed 0 bases, with 7 bases lying between them. The V gene's germline CDR1 is SGDLS and CDR2 YYNGEE.

This chain connects TRBV5-1 to TRBJ2-1, with a weak D call TRBD2 (6 bases). Between the trimmed V and J ends, which lost 7 bases and 1 base, there was a span of 9 bases. The CDR3 sequence is 13 residues long. Germline values: CDR1 SGHRS, CDR2 YFSETQ. The CDR3 DNA follows: TGCGCCAGCGCAGGAGGGTCCTACAATGAGCAGTTCTTC. Translating gives CASAGGSYNEQFF.

This clone was counted a single time. J is TRBJ2-7 and V is TRBV30, with D possibly being TRBD2 (6 bases). CDR3 length equals 11 residues. Trimming removed 5 bases at V and 6 bases at J, with 11 bases between. Germline V lookup: CDR1 GTSNPN, CDR2 SVGIG (reference sequence). CDR3 sequence: CAWSTSFEQYF. The CDR3 nucleotides are TGTGCCTGGTCAACTAGCTTCGAGCAGTACTTC.

The rearrangement links TRBV2 to TRBJ1-1, with D possibly matching TRBD1 (5 bases). The CDR3 totals 14 residues. Trimming cost V 7 bases and J 0 bases, with 12 bases left between them. Germline CDR1 and CDR2: SNHLY and FYNNEI. In nucleotides, the CDR3 is TGTGCCAGCAACCGCGCGGGGGTGAACACTGAAGCTTTCTTT. Protein product: CASNRAGVNTEAFF.

The CDR3 here is CASRDQGRTGELFF. As DNA, the CDR3 is TGCGCCAGCAGGGATCAGGGGAGAACCGGGGAGCTGTTTTTT. The rearrangement joins TRBV5-1 to TRBJ2-2; a weak D match, TRBD1 (6 bases). Per germline, CDR1 SGHRS and CDR2 YFSETQ. This CDR3 comprises 14 residues. V dropped 5 bases and J dropped 5 bases, with 13 bases sitting between them.

This sequence joins TRBV7-3 and TRBJ2-7, with a tentative D call TRBD1 (8 bases). The CDR3 sequence is 15 residues long. The V end lost 5 bases, the J end lost 0 bases, and 14 bases lay between the germline ends. Germline V lookup: CDR1 SGHTA, CDR2 FQGTGA. CDR3 DNA: TGTGCCAGCAGCATTACAGGGGGGGCCTCCTACGAGCAGTACTTC. Translation: CASSITGGASYEQYF.

This clone was counted only a few times. V usage is TRBV6-2 or TRBV6-3 and J usage is TRBJ2-1; TRBD2 aligns across 8 bases. With V trimmed by 2 bases and J by 0 bases, 6 bases remained unmatched. This CDR3 has 17 residues. CDR1 MNHEY and CDR2 SVGEGT come from the germline V gene. The CDR3 protein is CASSYPHAGGSYNEQFF. CDR3 DNA sequence: TGTGCCAGCAGTTACCCCCATGCGGGAGGCTCCTACAATGAGCAGTTCTTC.

The chain is built from TRBV24-1 and TRBJ2-3; 9 nucleotides match TRBD2. This CDR3 region has 18 residues. Trimming cost V 4 bases and J 5 bases; bases outside gene matches: 15. Germline V gene lookup returns CDR1 KGHDR and CDR2 SFDVKD. The DNA of the CDR3 is TGTGCCACCAGTGAGGCAGCCGTAGGCGGGAGGGCCATAGATACGCAGTATTTT. It is translated as CATSEAAVGGRAIDTQYF.

The chain has TRBV5-1 and TRBJ1-6; D is unresolved. In germline, CDR1 is SGHRS, CDR2 YFSETQ. The V gene lost 1 base and the J gene lost 6 bases, with 8 bases spanning the gap. The CDR3 contains 14 residues. CDR3 nucleotide sequence: TGCGCCAGCAGCTTGTTTCGGGGTAATTCACCCCTCCACTTT. Protein product: CASSLFRGNSPLHF.

The chain joins TRBV30 to TRBJ2-7; TRBD2 matches 7 bases. The length of the CDR3 is 12 residues. In germline, CDR1 is GTSNPN, CDR2 SVGIG (reference sequence). Trimming at V came to 4 bases and at J to 7 bases, leaving 7 bases not matched to a gene. The CDR3: CAWTREGTEQYF. CDR3 nucleotides: TGTGCCTGGACCAGGGAGGGAACGGAGCAGTACTTC.

The chain has TRBV11-3 and TRBJ2-2; D might be TRBD1 (6 bases). Deletions cut 5 bases from V and 6 bases from J, with 10 bases between. The germline V gene encodes CDR1 SGHNT and CDR2 YENEEA. The CDR3 contains 13 residues. The CDR3 bases are TGTGCCAGCAGCCCACAGGGTCCCGGGGAGCTGTTTTTT. As protein: CASSPQGPGELFF.

The V call is TRBV5-1, the J call TRBJ1-1, with 9 bases aligning to TRBD1. The germline V gene has CDR1 SGHRS and CDR2 YFSETQ. This CDR3 has 15 amino acids. V lost 0 bases, J lost 4 bases, and 4 bases stayed unmatched. CDR3 loop: CASSLVGTGSTEAFF. The DNA for the CDR3 is TGCGCCAGCAGCTTGGTTGGGACAGGGAGCACTGAAGCTTTCTTT.